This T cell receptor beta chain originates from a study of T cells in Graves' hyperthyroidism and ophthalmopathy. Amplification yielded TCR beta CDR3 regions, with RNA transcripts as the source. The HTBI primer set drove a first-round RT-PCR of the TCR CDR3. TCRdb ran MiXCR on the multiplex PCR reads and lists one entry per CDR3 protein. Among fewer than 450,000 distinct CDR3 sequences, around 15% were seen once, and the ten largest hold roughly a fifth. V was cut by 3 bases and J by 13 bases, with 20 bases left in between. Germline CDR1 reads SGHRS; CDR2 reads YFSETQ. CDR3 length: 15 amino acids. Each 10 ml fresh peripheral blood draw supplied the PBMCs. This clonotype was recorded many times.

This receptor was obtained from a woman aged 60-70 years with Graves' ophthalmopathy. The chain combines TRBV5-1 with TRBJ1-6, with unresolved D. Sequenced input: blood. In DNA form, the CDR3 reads TGCGCCAGCAGCTCAACGACCAACCAGAGGGATCCCCTCCACTTT. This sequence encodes CASSSTTNQRDPLHF.